The 4 T cell receptor beta chains given below trace back to one sample, sequenced in a study of lymphopenia after photon versus proton radiotherapy. TCRdb's copy holds only in-frame clones and misses some; the assay was immunoSEQ multiplex PCR. The sample holds around 63,000 clones, 87% seen once. The starting material was peripheral blood, obtained from a patient treated with proton-based radiotherapy. The origin of the receptors is a man of 80 years or more with esophageal cancer.

The chain joins TRBV7-2 to TRBJ1-5; D gene unclear. Trimming shortened V by 5 bases and J by 5 bases, and 16 bases separated the two germline ends. The CDR3 runs to 15 residues. Germline-derived CDR1 and CDR2 are SGHTA and FQGNSA. The CDR3 nucleotides read TGTGCCAGCAGCCTCGGAACCCTCAGAGATCAGCCCCAGCATTTT. It yields the protein CASSLGTLRDQPQHF.

The sample holds a few counts of this clone. The rearrangement joins TRBV11-2 to TRBJ1-1; D perhaps matches TRBD1 (6 bases). CDR1 and CDR2 (germline): SGHAT, FQNNGV. Trimming left V 1 base short and J 1 base short, with 16 bases between. This CDR3 contains 17 residues. In DNA form, the CDR3 reads TGTGCCAGCAGCTTAGCGCGGGGGGGCGGCAGGAACACTGAAGCTTTCTTT. The encoded protein is CASSLARGGGRNTEAFF.

The rearrangement links TRBV2 to TRBJ2-3, with TRBD2 matching 7 bases. J was trimmed by 0 bases and V by 7 bases; bases with no gene match: 7. From germline, CDR1 is SNHLY and CDR2 FYNNEI. CDR3 length: 15 amino acids. CDR3 region: CASTGRGISTDTQYF. CDR3 in DNA: TGTGCCAGCACCGGGCGGGGGATTAGCACAGATACGCAGTATTTT.

This sequence joins TRBV2 and TRBJ2-2, with D tentatively TRBD2 (5 bases). The V gene's germline CDR1 is SNHLY and CDR2 FYNNEI. This CDR3 region has 16 residues. V lost 4 bases and J lost 5, with 17 bases in between. The CDR3, as DNA: TGTGCCAGCAGTGGAATAGGATCGGGGATGACCGGGGAGCTGTTTTTT. Translating gives CASSGIGSGMTGELFF. The full variable domain, in which reference TRBV2 and TRBJ2-2 provide the parts outside the CDR3, is EPEVTQTPSHQVTQMGQEVILRCVPISNHLYFYWYRQILGQKVEFLVSFYNNEISEKSEIFDDQFSVERPDGSNFTLKIRSTKLEDSAMYFCASSGIGSGMTGELFFGEGSRLTVL.